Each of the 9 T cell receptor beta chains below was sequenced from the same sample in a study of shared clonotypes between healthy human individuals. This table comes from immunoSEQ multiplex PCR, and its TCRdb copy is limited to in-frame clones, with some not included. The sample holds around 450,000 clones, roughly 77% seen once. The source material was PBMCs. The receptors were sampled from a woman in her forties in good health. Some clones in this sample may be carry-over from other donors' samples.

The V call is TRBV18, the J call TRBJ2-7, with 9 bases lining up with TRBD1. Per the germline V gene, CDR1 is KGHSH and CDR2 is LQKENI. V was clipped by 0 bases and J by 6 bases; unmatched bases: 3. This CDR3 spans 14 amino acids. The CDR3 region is CASSPPGQGAEQYF. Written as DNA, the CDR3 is TGTGCCAGCTCACCACCGGGACAGGGTGCCGAGCAGTACTTC. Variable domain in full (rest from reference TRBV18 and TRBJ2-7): NAGVMQNPRHLVRRRGQEARLRCSPMKGHSHVYWYRQLPEEGLKFMVYLQKENIIDESGMPKERFSAEFPKEGPSILRIQQVVRGDSAAYFCASSPPGQGAEQYFGPGTRLTVT.

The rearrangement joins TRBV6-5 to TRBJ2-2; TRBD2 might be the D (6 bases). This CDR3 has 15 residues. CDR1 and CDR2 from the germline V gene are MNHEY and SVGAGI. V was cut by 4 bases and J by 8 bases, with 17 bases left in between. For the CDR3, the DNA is TGTGCCAGCAGTTCCCCGGGGACTCGGGTGGGGGAGCTGTTTTTT. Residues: CASSSPGTRVGELFF.

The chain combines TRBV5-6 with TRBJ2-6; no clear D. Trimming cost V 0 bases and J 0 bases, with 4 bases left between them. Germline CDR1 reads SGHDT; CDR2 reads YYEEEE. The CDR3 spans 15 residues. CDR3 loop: CASSLGISGANVLTF. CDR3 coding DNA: TGTGCCAGCAGCTTGGGAATCTCTGGGGCCAACGTCCTGACTTTC.

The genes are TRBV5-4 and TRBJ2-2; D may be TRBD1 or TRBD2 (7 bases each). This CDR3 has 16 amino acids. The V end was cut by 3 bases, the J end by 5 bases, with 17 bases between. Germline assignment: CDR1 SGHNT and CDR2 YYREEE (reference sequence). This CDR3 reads CASSSPGGGRTGELFF. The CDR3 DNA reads TGTGCCAGCAGCTCCCCAGGGGGGGGGAGGACCGGGGAGCTGTTTTTT.

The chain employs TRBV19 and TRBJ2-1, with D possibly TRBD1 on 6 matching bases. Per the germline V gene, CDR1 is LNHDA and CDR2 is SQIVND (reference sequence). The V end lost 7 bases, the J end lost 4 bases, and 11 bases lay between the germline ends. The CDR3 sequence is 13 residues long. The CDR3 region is CASTPDRYNEQFF. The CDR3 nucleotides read TGTGCCAGTACTCCGGACAGATACAATGAGCAGTTCTTC.

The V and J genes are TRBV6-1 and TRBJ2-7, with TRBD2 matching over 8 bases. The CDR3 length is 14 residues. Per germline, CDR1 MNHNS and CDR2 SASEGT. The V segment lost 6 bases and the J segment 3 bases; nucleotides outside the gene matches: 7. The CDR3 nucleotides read TGTGCCAGCAGCCTCGGGAGGGGGATCTACGAGCAGTACTTC. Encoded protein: CASSLGRGIYEQYF.

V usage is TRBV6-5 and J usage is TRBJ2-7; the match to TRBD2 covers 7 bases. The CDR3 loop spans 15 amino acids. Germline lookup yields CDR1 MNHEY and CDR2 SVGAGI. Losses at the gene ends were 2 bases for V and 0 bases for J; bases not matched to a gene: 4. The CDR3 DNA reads TGTGCCAGCAGTTACGCGGCGGGAGTCTCCTACGAGCAGTACTTC. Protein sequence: CASSYAAGVSYEQYF.

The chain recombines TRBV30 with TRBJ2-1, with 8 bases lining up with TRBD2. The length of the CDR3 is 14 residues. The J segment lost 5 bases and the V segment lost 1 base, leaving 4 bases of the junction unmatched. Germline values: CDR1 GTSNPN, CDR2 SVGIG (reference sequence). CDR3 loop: CAWSGPGGDNEQFF. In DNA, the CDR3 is TGTGCCTGGAGTGGGCCGGGAGGGGACAATGAGCAGTTCTTC.

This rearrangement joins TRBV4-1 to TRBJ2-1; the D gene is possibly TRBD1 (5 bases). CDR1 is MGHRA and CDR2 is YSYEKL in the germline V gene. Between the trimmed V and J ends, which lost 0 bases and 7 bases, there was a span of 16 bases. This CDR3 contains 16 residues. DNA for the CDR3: TGCGCCAGCAGCCAAGAAGTGGCGTCAGGGCGAAATGAGCAGTTCTTC. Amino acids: CASSQEVASGRNEQFF.